The clone carrying this T cell receptor beta chain was seen a single time. The antigen remains unidentified. CDR3 length equals 15 residues. The germline CDR1 and CDR2 sequences are MDHEN and SYDVKM. V was trimmed by 2 bases and J by 0 bases, leaving 9 bases between them. The PCR was carried out with 60 Vbeta primers and 13 Jbeta primers. The repertoire was sequenced with immunoSEQ multiplex PCR; TCRdb's copy has only in-frame clones and lacks some. Counted here are 100,000 to 120,000 clones, less than 85% occurring once; the ten biggest clones make up roughly 8.2%. The sample comes from a study of cytomegalovirus exposure and HLA in healthy donors. Study results and limitations: Indistinguishable V segments, including TRBV6-2 and TRBV6-3, were excluded. Rare sequences made up most TCRs, while some public TCRs were found in many donors.

This TCR came from a man aged 35 to 55 in good health and CMV-seropositive. The chain uses TRBV28 and TRBJ2-3; possibly TRBD1 for D (6 bases). The sample taken for sequencing was PBMCs. The CDR3 is CASSLNRASTDTQYF. As DNA, the CDR3 is TGTGCCAGCAGTTTAAACAGGGCTAGCACAGATACGCAGTATTTT.